The source of this TCR beta chain is a study of blood T cell repertoires in COVID-19 (dated by TCRdb to 2020 to 2021). Concerning the study at large: Samples from collaborators originated in the United States, Italy and Spain and spanned both the acute and convalescent phases of COVID-19. Deeply sampled blood TCRbeta repertoires from subjects exposed to, actively infected with, or recovered from COVID-19 were included in the dataset. Nearly every sample came with metadata listing a de-identified subject ID, COVID-19 status, age in years and sex. The repertoires were made available in a free public database intended to serve as a resource for research on the immune response to SARS-CoV-2. The prospective study material was composed of cDNA or gDNA derived from T cells, B-cell-depleted T cells, or PBMCs. Where available, HLA class I and class II types were taken from metadata supplied by the sample provider and were not determined by assay-based typing. Samples were obtained from the ongoing ImmuneRACE study (first 160 participants) and from 1,000 to 1,500 subjects provided by 6 global collaborators.

In Seattle, one collaborating source enrolled patients while the infection was active and tracked those patients longitudinally over the course of disease. Whole blood was collected in K2EDTA tubes by collaborating institutions according to the institutions' own protocols. Collaborator samples were shipped for TCRbeta analysis as frozen whole blood, isolated PBMCs, or DNA extracted from either sample type. As to this clone: There is no known antigen for this receptor. Per-base qualities were not stored, and no clone one base away is much larger.

The immunoSEQ Assay, a bias-controlled multiplex PCR, was used to amplify TCRbeta CDR3 regions from genomic DNA. The published analysis was carried out like this. Nucleated cell counts per sample were estimated from amplification of reference gene primers within the assay. To quantify the absolute abundance of each unique TCRbeta CDR3 rearrangement, sequence reads were collapsed and filtered. For each sample, productive Simpson clonality was calculated as the square root of Simpson's diversity index across productive rearrangements. TCRdb mirrors the immuneACCESS table, restricted to in-frame sequences. Some clones are absent from its copies; in checked studies, under half trace to an unresolved V gene, and the reason for the others is unknown. The V and J calls and clone size come from that table; D and trimming were worked out from the DNA. The sample yields approximately 110,000 clones; around 83% were counted once. The ten most abundant clones make up around 3.2% of the sample.

Taken from cysteine to phenylalanine, the CDR3 has 13 residues. Kept here is only the CDR3 DNA, which spans 39 bases and is read in frame from base 1. Between the V and J ends, shortened by 4 bases and 7 bases respectively, the junction contains 13 bases. The germline V gene gives CDR1 as SNHLY and CDR2 as FYNNEI. Broader findings and caveats from the paper: How much clinical and demographic metadata was included differed by source and by participant, and the metadata was provided uncurated.

The V and J segments used are TRBV2 and TRBJ1-2; matching of 5 bases hints at TRBD1 as the D gene. This sequence originates from a woman older than 75 with COVID-19, enrolled during active disease. Sequenced: peripheral blood. The CDR3 sequence is CASSAQGISGYTF. The DNA sequence reads TGTGCCAGCAGTGCTCAGGGTATTTCTGGCTACACCTTC.